These T cell receptor beta chains were read from a single sample in a study of cytomegalovirus exposure and HLA in healthy donors. TCRdb's table, derived via immunoSEQ multiplex PCR, lists solely in-frame clones and lacks some. The top ten hold about 0.97% of the sample, which has some 130,000 clones, 60% to 85% seen once. The sample consisted of PBMCs. The receptors here all came from a man younger than 35 in good health and CMV-seronegative. CDR3s include the opening cysteine and the closing phenylalanine or tryptophan. A D gene is named only where the DNA matches it firmly. Some rows mark clone size as missing; the rest say once, few, many or name a class of expanded clone.

d_gene,j_gene,len,v_gene,abundance,CDR3aa,CDR3nt
NA,TRBJ1-1,14,TRBV19,NA,CATQVGWGQGEAFF,TGTGCCACGCAGGTGGGGTGGGGGCAGGGTGAAGCTTTCTTT
TRBD1,TRBJ1-6,13,TRBV6-5,few,CASQQGADSPLHF,TGTGCCAGCCAGCAGGGGGCTGATTCACCCCTCCACTTT
NA,TRBJ2-3,12,TRBV6-1,NA,CASDLRGDTQYF,TGTGCCAGCGACCTACGGGGAGATACGCAGTATTTT
TRBD1,TRBJ1-2,16,TRBV4-3,NA,CASSQDVAGGTYGYTF,TGCGCCAGCAGCCAAGACGTCGCAGGGGGAACCTATGGCTACACCTTC
TRBD1,TRBJ1-2,14,TRBV29-1,once,CSVEIQGASIGYTF,TGCAGCGTTGAAATACAGGGGGCAAGTATTGGCTACACCTTC
TRBD2,TRBJ2-1,17,TRBV7-2,NA,CASSLSLGGGALNEQFF,TGTGCCAGCAGCTTAAGTCTTGGCGGGGGGGCTCTCAATGAGCAGTTCTTC
NA,TRBJ1-2,14,TRBV5-5,NA,CASSLTGLSYGYTF,TGTGCCAGCAGTCTTACAGGGTTGAGCTATGGCTACACCTTC
TRBD1,TRBJ1-1,17,TRBV6-1,NA,CASSAGTGIQVNTEAFF,TGTGCCAGCAGTGCGGGGACAGGCATTCAAGTGAACACTGAAGCTTTCTTT
TRBD1,TRBJ1-4,15,TRBV11-2,NA,CASSLGGQGGEKLFF,TGTGCCAGCAGCTTAGGGGGACAGGGTGGTGAAAAACTGTTTTTT
NA,TRBJ1-2,16,TRBV4-1,NA,CASSQASPRSGEGYTF,TGCGCCAGCAGCCAAGCCTCCCCCCGGTCCGGGGAGGGCTACACCTTC
NA,TRBJ2-1,14,TRBV6-5,once,CASSYKSSYNEQFF,TGTGCCAGCAGTTATAAGAGCTCCTACAATGAGCAGTTCTTC
NA,TRBJ2-3,15,TRBV6-5,NA,CASSYSGVLRDTQYF,TGTGCCAGCAGTTATTCGGGGGTCTTGAGGGATACGCAGTATTTT
TRBD2,TRBJ2-2,16,TRBV25-1,NA,CASRDSGGPHTGELFF,TGTGCCAGCAGGGACAGCGGGGGCCCCCACACCGGGGAGCTGTTTTTT
NA,TRBJ2-7,15,TRBV4-1,NA,CASSPRDLTGDEQYF,TGCGCCAGCAGCCCGAGGGACCTTACGGGGGACGAGCAGTACTTC
TRBD1,TRBJ1-2,15,TRBV11-1,NA,CASSSTGQGFAGYTF,TGTGCCAGCAGCTCCACCGGACAGGGGTTCGCTGGCTACACCTTC
NA,TRBJ1-2,11,TRBV12-5,NA,CASGSSRGYTF,TGTGCTAGTGGTTCGTCGCGGGGCTACACCTTC
NA,TRBJ1-3,15,TRBV5-1,few,CASSLTGFSGNTIYF,TGCGCCAGCAGCCTGACAGGATTCTCTGGAAACACCATATATTTT
TRBD1,TRBJ1-1,14,TRBV18,once,CASSTGQGMAEAFF,TGTGCCAGCTCAACCGGACAGGGTATGGCTGAAGCTTTCTTT
TRBD1,TRBJ1-1,13,TRBV15,NA,CATTTVGTDEAFF,TGTGCCACTACTACAGTGGGGACAGATGAAGCTTTCTTT
NA,TRBJ1-1,13,TRBV19,NA,CASSPGVLTEAFF,TGTGCCAGTAGCCCGGGGGTTTTAACTGAAGCTTTCTTT
NA,TRBJ2-1,13,TRBV2,once,CASSWANYNEQFF,TGTGCCAGCAGTTGGGCGAATTACAATGAGCAGTTCTTC
TRBD1,TRBJ1-1,14,TRBV6-5,few,CASSEQLTGVEAFF,TGTGCCAGCAGTGAGCAGTTGACAGGGGTGGAAGCTTTCTTT
NA,TRBJ1-5,14,TRBV7-6,NA,CASSLSGDNQPQHF,TGTGCCAGCAGCTTATCAGGTGACAATCAGCCCCAGCATTTT
NA,TRBJ1-5,16,TRBV6-1,NA,CASSELGTRGNQPQHF,TGTGCCAGCAGTGAATTGGGGACTCGGGGCAATCAGCCCCAGCATTTT
TRBD2,TRBJ2-3,16,TRBV5-5,NA,CASSFGMGGGADTQYF,TGTGCCAGCAGCTTTGGTATGGGCGGGGGGGCGGATACGCAGTATTTT
NA,TRBJ2-3,12,TRBV5-1,NA,CASSFIADTQYF,TGCGCCAGCAGCTTTATCGCAGATACGCAGTATTTT
NA,TRBJ2-1,16,TRBV11-3,once,CASSLGGARVDNEQFF,TGTGCCAGCAGCTTGGGCGGGGCCAGGGTTGACAATGAGCAGTTCTTC
NA,TRBJ2-3,15,TRBV2,once,CASTRVIGTTDTQYF,TGTGCCAGCACCCGGGTTATTGGAACCACAGATACGCAGTATTTT
NA,TRBJ1-2,13,TRBV5-4,NA,CASTKLGGVGYTF,TGTGCCAGCACCAAGCTTGGAGGGGTCGGCTACACCTTC
TRBD1,TRBJ2-2,16,TRBV7-9,few,CASSPPGTGHTGELFF,TGTGCCAGCAGCCCCCCCGGGACAGGGCACACCGGGGAGCTGTTTTTT
TRBD1,TRBJ2-2,14,TRBV14,NA,CASSHSGGTGELFF,TGTGCCAGCAGCCATTCAGGGGGCACCGGGGAGCTGTTTTTT
TRBD1,TRBJ2-2,17,TRBV10-3,NA,CAIRFRGQGTGTGELFF,TGTGCCATCAGATTCAGGGGACAGGGGACTGGCACCGGGGAGCTGTTTTTT
TRBD2,TRBJ2-7,14,TRBV30,NA,CAWSGTSSTYEQYF,TGTGCCTGGAGTGGGACTAGTTCTACCTACGAGCAGTACTTC
NA,TRBJ1-1,14,TRBV5-1,few,CASSLTGTDTEAFF,TGCGCCAGCAGCTTGACAGGGACGGACACTGAAGCTTTCTTT
NA,TRBJ2-2,13,TRBV2,NA,CASSAEDTGELFF,TGTGCCAGCAGTGCAGAGGACACCGGGGAGCTGTTTTTT
NA,TRBJ1-2,11,TRBV30,NA,CAWEQNYGYTF,TGTGCCTGGGAACAAAACTATGGCTACACCTTC
NA,TRBJ2-5,13,TRBV7-3,NA,CASSLNRQETQYF,TGTGCCAGCAGCTTGAACAGACAAGAGACCCAGTACTTC
TRBD1,TRBJ1-2,18,TRBV29-1,NA,CSVEDLMTGTKAVYGYTF,TGCAGCGTTGAAGATCTGATGACAGGGACCAAGGCCGTGTATGGCTACACCTTC
NA,TRBJ2-7,15,TRBV5-4,NA,CASSLVQGSTYEQYF,TGTGCCAGCAGCTTGGTGCAGGGCTCAACCTACGAGCAGTACTTC
TRBD2,TRBJ2-5,13,TRBV6-5,NA,CASRASGGYTGYF,TGTGCCAGCAGGGCTAGCGGGGGGTATACGGGGTACTTC
NA,TRBJ1-5,16,TRBV19,NA,CASSIDLARGNQPQHF,TGTGCCAGTAGTATAGATCTCGCCCGAGGTAATCAGCCCCAGCATTTT
NA,TRBJ1-6,18,TRBV12-2,NA,CASRLVRDRGPHNSPLHF,TGTGCAAGTCGCTTAGTTCGGGACAGGGGCCCACATAATTCACCCCTCCACTTT
TRBD1,TRBJ1-4,16,TRBV5-1,NA,CASSPNTRQGDEKLFF,TGCGCCAGCAGCCCCAACACCCGACAGGGGGATGAAAAACTGTTTTTT
NA,TRBJ1-1,14,TRBV4-3,NA,CASSQAVGGTEAFF,TGCGCCAGCAGCCAAGCAGTCGGGGGCACTGAAGCTTTCTTT
TRBD1,TRBJ1-4,13,TRBV15,NA,CATQQGAIGKLFF,TGTGCCACCCAACAGGGGGCTATAGGAAAACTGTTTTTT
TRBD1,TRBJ1-5,14,TRBV30,few,CAWKSGQDNQPQHF,TGTGCCTGGAAATCAGGACAGGACAATCAGCCCCAGCATTTT
TRBD1,TRBJ1-3,14,TRBV5-1,once,CASTTGGGGDTIYF,TGCGCCAGCACAACAGGGGGCGGAGGGGACACCATATATTTT